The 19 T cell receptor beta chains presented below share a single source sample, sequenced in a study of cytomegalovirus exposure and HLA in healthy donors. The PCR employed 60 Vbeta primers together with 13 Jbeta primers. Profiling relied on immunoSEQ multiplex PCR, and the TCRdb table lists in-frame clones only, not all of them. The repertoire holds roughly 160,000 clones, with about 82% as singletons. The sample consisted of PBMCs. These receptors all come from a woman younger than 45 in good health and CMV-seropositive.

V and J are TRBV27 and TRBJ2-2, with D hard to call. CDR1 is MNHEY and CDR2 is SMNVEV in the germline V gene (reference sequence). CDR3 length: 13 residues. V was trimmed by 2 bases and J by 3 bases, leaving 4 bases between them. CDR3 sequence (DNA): TGTGCCAGCAGTTTAACACACACCGGGGAGCTGTTTTTT. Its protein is CASSLTHTGELFF.

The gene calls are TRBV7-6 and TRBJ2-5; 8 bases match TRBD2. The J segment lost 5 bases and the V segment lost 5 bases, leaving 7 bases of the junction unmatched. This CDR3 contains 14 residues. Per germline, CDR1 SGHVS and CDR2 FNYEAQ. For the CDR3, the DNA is TGTGCCAGCAGCCCCCGGGGGGGGTGGGAGACCCAGTACTTC. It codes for CASSPRGGWETQYF.

CDR3 coding DNA: TGTGCCAGCAGTTATTTCGGGGTGGGAGCTTTCTTT. This gives the protein CASSYFGVGAFF. The J gene is TRBJ1-1, the V gene TRBV6-6; D uncertain. Germline lookup yields CDR1 MNHNY and CDR2 SVGAGI (reference sequence). CDR3 length: 12 amino acids. V lost 3 bases and J 10 bases, leaving 12 bases between the germline ends.

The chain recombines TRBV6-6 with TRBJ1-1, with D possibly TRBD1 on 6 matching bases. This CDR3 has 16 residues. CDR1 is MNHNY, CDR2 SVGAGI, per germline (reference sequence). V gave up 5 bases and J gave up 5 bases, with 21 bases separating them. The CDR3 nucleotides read TGTGCCAGCAGTCAGCGCGGCCAGGGGTCAAGGACTGAAGCTTTCTTT. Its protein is CASSQRGQGSRTEAFF.

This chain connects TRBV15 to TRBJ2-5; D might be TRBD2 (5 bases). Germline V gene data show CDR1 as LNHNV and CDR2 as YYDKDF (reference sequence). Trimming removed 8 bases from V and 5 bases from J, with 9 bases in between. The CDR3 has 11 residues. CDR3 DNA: TGTGCCACCGCAGTAGCGGAGACCCAGTACTTC. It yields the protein CATAVAETQYF.

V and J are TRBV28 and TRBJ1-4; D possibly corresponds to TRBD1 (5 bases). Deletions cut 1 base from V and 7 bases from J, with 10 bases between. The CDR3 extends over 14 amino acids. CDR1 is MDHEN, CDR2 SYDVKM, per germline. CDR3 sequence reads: CASSLFQRGEKLFF. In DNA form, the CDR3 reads TGTGCCAGCAGTTTATTTCAAAGGGGTGAAAAACTGTTTTTT.

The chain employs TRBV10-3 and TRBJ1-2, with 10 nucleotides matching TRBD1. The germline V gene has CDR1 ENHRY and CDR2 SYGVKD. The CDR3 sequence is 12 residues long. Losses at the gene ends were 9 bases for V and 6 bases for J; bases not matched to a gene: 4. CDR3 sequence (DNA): TGTGCCATGGGACAGGGGTCAAATGGCTACACCTTC. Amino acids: CAMGQGSNGYTF.

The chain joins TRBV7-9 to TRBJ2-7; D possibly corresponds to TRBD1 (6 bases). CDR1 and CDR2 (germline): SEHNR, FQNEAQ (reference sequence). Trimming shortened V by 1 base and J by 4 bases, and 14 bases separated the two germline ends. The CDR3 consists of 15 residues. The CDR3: CASSLGGTTQYEQYF. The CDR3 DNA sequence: TGTGCCAGCAGCTTAGGAGGGACAACACAGTACGAGCAGTACTTC.

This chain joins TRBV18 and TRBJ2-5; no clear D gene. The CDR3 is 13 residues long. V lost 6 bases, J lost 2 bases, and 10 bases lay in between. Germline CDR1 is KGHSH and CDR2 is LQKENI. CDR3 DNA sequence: TGTGCCAGCTCCCCTCTCGGGCAAGAGACCCAGTACTTC. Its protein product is CASSPLGQETQYF.

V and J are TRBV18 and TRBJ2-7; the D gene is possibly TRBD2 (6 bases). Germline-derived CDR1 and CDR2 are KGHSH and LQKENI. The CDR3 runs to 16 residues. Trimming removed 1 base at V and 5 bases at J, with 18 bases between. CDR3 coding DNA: TGTGCCAGCTCACCACTCGCTACAGGAGGGATCCACGAGCAGTACTTC. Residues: CASSPLATGGIHEQYF. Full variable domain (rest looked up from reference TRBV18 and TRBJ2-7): NAGVMQNPRHLVRRRGQEARLRCSPMKGHSHVYWYRQLPEEGLKFMVYLQKENIIDESGMPKERFSAEFPKEGPSILRIQQVVRGDSAAYFCASSPLATGGIHEQYFGPGTRLTVT.

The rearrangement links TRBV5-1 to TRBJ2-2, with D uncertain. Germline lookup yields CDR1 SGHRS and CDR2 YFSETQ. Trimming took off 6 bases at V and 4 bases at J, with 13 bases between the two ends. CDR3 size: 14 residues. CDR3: CASTTWRFTGELFF. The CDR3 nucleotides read TGCGCCAGCACCACCTGGAGATTCACCGGGGAGCTGTTTTTT. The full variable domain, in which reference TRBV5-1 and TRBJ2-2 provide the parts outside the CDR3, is KAGVTQTPRYLIKTRGQQVTLSCSPISGHRSVSWYQQTPGQGLQFLFEYFSETQRNKGNFPGRFSGRQFSNSRSEMNVSTLELGDSALYLCASTTWRFTGELFFGEGSRLTVL.

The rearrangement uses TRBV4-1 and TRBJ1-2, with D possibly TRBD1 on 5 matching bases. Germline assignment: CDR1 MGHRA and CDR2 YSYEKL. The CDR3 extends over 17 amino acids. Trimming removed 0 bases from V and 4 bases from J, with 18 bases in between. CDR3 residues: CASSQDYGGVASYGYTF. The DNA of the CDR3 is TGCGCCAGCAGCCAAGATTACGGGGGGGTCGCGAGCTATGGCTACACCTTC.

The CDR3 reads CAWTGGDTQYF. The CDR3 DNA follows: TGTGCCTGGACGGGCGGGGACACGCAGTATTTT. The rearrangement joins TRBV30 to TRBJ2-3, with D possibly being TRBD2 (6 bases). Germline CDR1 reads GTSNPN; CDR2 reads SVGIG (reference sequence). The CDR3 is made up of 11 amino acids. Trimming removed 4 bases at V and 9 bases at J, with 11 bases between.

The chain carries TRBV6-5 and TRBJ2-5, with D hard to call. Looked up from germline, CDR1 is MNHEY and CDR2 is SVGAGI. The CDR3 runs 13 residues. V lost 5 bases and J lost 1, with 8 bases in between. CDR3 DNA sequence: TGTGCCAGCAGTCCCGGGTTCCAAGAGACCCAGTACTTC. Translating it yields CASSPGFQETQYF.

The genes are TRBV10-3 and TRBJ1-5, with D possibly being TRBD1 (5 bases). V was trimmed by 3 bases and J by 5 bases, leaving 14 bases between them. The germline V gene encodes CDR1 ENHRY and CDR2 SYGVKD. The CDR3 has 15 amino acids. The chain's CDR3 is CAISEVRADDQPQHF. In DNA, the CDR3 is TGTGCCATCAGTGAAGTCAGGGCCGACGATCAGCCCCAGCATTTT.

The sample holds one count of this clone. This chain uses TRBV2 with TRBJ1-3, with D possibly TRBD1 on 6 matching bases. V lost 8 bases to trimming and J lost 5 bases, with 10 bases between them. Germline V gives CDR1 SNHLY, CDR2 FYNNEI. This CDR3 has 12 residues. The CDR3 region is CASGQSRNTIYF. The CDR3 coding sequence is TGTGCCAGCGGACAGAGCCGAAACACCATATATTTT.

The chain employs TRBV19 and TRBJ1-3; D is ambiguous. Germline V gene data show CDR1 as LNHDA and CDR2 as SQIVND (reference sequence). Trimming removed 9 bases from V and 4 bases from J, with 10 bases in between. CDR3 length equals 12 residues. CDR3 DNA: TGTGCCAGCAGGACTGACGGAAACACCATATATTTT. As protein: CASRTDGNTIYF. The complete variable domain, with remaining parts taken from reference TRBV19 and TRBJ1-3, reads DGGITQSPKYLFRKEGQNVTLSCEQNLNHDAMYWYRQDPGQGLRLIYYSQIVNDFQKGDIAEGYSVSREKKESFPLTVTSAQKNPTAFYLCASRTDGNTIYFGEGSWLTVV.

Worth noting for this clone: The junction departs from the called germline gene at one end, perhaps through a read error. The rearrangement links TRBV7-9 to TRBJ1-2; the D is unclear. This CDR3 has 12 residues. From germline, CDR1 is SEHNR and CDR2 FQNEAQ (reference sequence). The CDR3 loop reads CSSSRIEYGYTF. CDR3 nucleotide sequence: TGTTCCAGCAGCCGTATTGAGTATGGCTACACCTTC.

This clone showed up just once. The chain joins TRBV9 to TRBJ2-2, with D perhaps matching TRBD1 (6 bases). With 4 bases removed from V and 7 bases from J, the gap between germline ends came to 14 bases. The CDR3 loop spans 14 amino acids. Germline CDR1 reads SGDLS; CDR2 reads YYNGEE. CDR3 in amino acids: CASSKQGSGGELFF. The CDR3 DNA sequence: TGTGCCAGCAGCAAACAGGGTTCCGGCGGGGAGCTGTTTTTT. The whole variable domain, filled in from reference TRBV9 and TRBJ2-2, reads DSGVTQTPKHLITATGQRVTLRCSPRSGDLSVYWYQQSLDQGLQFLIQYYNGEERAKGNILERFSAQQFPDLHSELNLSSLELGDSALYFCASSKQGSGGELFFGEGSRLTVL.